A single sample is the source of the 4 T cell receptor beta chains below, sequenced in a study of cytomegalovirus exposure and HLA in healthy donors. 13 Jbeta primers and 60 Vbeta primers were used for the PCR. Sequencing used immunoSEQ multiplex PCR; TCRdb keeps in-frame clones, though not all of them. The data contain about 190,000 clones, approximately 88% of them singletons. The sequenced sample consisted of PBMCs. These receptors were obtained from a woman between 45 and 65 years old in good health and CMV-seropositive.

Note on this clone: One end of the junction varies from germline; a read error may be responsible. The V call is TRBV14, the J call TRBJ2-7, with D possibly matching TRBD1 (5 bases). Germline V CDR1 and CDR2: SGHDN, FVKESK. This CDR3 has 11 amino acids. As DNA, the CDR3 is TGTGCCAGCAGCCAAGACAGGGTGACAAACTTC. Residues: CASSQDRVTNF.

In its sample, this clone was seen once. This chain joins TRBV28 and TRBJ1-2; 7 bases are shared with TRBD1. The CDR3 is 13 residues long. The V gene's germline CDR1 is MDHEN and CDR2 SYDVKM. V shed 6 bases, J shed 8 bases, and the junction held 9 bases outside the gene matches. CDR3 loop: CASRSGQELGYTF. CDR3 bases: TGTGCCAGCAGGTCAGGACAGGAGCTCGGCTACACCTTC.

The CDR3 bases are TGCGCCAGTCCCGCACCGGGACAGTTCTCCACAGATACGCAGTATTTT. Amino acids: CASPAPGQFSTDTQYF. This chain links TRBV5-1 with TRBJ2-3, with 7 bases identical to TRBD1. This CDR3 comprises 16 residues. CDR1 and CDR2 from the germline V gene are SGHRS and YFSETQ. V shed 8 bases, J shed 2 bases, and the junction held 14 bases outside the gene matches.

The J gene is TRBJ2-1, the V gene TRBV4-1, with 8 bases matching TRBD2. The trim removed 0 bases at V and 9 bases at J, leaving 4 bases unmatched. From germline, CDR1 is MGHRA and CDR2 YSYEKL. The CDR3 consists of 14 residues. The CDR3 here is CASSQDSGGGEQFF. The CDR3 DNA sequence: TGCGCCAGCAGCCAAGATTCCGGGGGGGGTGAGCAGTTCTTC.